Below, 29 T cell receptor beta chains from the same sample are listed, as sequenced in a study of T cell responses to AZD1222 COVID-19 vaccine. TCRdb's copy holds only in-frame clones and misses some; the assay was immunoSEQ multiplex PCR. The table has tens of thousands of clones, around 81% seen once. This specimen was peripheral blood, taken on day 0 of AZD1222 vaccination. The receptors were sampled from an adult in good health.

This chain connects TRBV12-3 or TRBV12-4 to TRBJ2-7; D may be TRBD1 (6 bases). Trimming pared 6 bases from V and 0 bases from J, leaving 9 bases between. The CDR3 extends over 13 amino acids. The chain's CDR3 is CASRDRSSYEQYF. DNA of the CDR3: TGTGCCAGCAGAGACAGGAGCTCCTACGAGCAGTACTTC.

This clone showed up just a few times. V is TRBV7-9 and J is TRBJ1-2; the D is unclear. CDR1 is SEHNR and CDR2 is FQNEAQ in the germline V gene (reference sequence). This CDR3 spans 13 amino acids. Trimming shortened V by 3 bases and J by 4 bases, and 9 bases separated the two germline ends. The CDR3 loop is CASSFVTAYGYTF. Here the CDR3 DNA reads TGTGCCAGCAGCTTCGTAACGGCCTATGGCTACACCTTC.

The chain has TRBV4-2 and TRBJ2-7, with TRBD2 matching over 10 bases. The ends lost 0 bases at V and 3 bases at J; junction bases unmatched: 5. This CDR3 comprises 16 residues. Looked up from germline, CDR1 is LGHNA and CDR2 is YNFKEQ. The CDR3 region is CASSQDGLAGVYEQYF. The CDR3 bases are TGTGCCAGCAGCCAAGATGGGCTAGCGGGGGTCTACGAGCAGTACTTC.

The chain combines TRBV7-5 with TRBJ1-2; the table assigns TRBD1, which was not confirmed against the DNA. TRBV7-5 is labeled a pseudogene. The CDR3 is 14 amino acids. CDR3: CARSFYRGAGGYTF. CDR3 coding DNA: TGTGCCAGAAGCTTCTACAGGGGCGCGGGTGGCTACACCTTC.

This chain uses TRBV11-2 with TRBJ2-3, with 12 positions matching TRBD1. From germline, CDR1 is SGHAT and CDR2 FQNNGV. This CDR3 has 17 residues. With V trimmed by 5 bases and J by 3 bases, 9 bases remained unmatched. This chain's CDR3 is CASSRGGDRGRTDTQYF. The CDR3 bases are TGTGCCAGCAGCAGAGGAGGGGACAGGGGGCGAACAGATACGCAGTATTTT. The full variable domain, completed using reference TRBV11-2 and TRBJ2-3, is EAGVAQSPRYKIIEKRQSVAFWCNPISGHATLYWYQQILGQGPKLLIQFQNNGVVDDSQLPKDRFSAERLKGVDSTLKIQPAKLEDSAVYLCASSRGGDRGRTDTQYFGPGTRLTVL.

This chain uses TRBV5-6 with TRBJ1-1, with 7 bases fitting TRBD1. The CDR3 is made up of 12 amino acids. Germline V gene sequence: CDR1 SGHDT, CDR2 YYEEEE. The V gene end was trimmed by 5 bases and the J gene end by 8 bases; junction bases not matched to a gene: 6. The CDR3 is CASRRGPGEAFF. For the CDR3, the DNA is TGTGCCAGCAGAAGGGGGCCCGGGGAAGCTTTCTTT.

The chain carries TRBV4-2 and TRBJ2-3; D is perhaps TRBD2 (5 bases). Trimming took 0 bases from V and 6 from J, leaving 7 bases between them. In germline, CDR1 is LGHNA, CDR2 YNFKEQ. The CDR3 loop spans 13 amino acids. The CDR3 spells CASSQDGEDTQYF. The DNA of the CDR3 is TGTGCCAGCAGCCAAGATGGGGAGGATACGCAGTATTTT.

This clone appeared a few times. The chain joins TRBV9 to TRBJ2-1, with 13 bases fitting TRBD2. The V segment lost 0 bases and the J segment 0 bases; nucleotides outside the gene matches: 12. The germline V gene has CDR1 SGDLS and CDR2 YYNGEE. This CDR3 comprises 21 residues. The CDR3 sequence is CASSVEGLTSGGIRSYNEQFF. DNA of the CDR3: TGTGCCAGCAGCGTAGAGGGATTGACTAGCGGGGGGATACGCTCCTACAATGAGCAGTTCTTC.

V and J are TRBV5-1 and TRBJ2-3, with 8 bases that match TRBD1. Per the germline V gene, CDR1 is SGHRS and CDR2 is YFSETQ. Losses at the gene ends were 4 bases for V and 4 bases for J; bases not matched to a gene: 14. This CDR3 is 17 amino acids long. The CDR3, as DNA: TGCGCCAGCAGCGCCGAATATCTCGGACAGGGCGCAGATACGCAGTATTTT. It yields the protein CASSAEYLGQGADTQYF. The complete variable domain, with remaining parts taken from reference TRBV5-1 and TRBJ2-3, reads KAGVTQTPRYLIKTRGQQVTLSCSPISGHRSVSWYQQTPGQGLQFLFEYFSETQRNKGNFPGRFSGRQFSNSRSEMNVSTLELGDSALYLCASSAEYLGQGADTQYFGPGTRLTVL.

The rearrangement uses TRBV2 and TRBJ1-3; weak D call: TRBD1 (6 bases). V was clipped by 6 bases and J by 4 bases, with 16 bases between them. This CDR3 region has 15 residues. Germline loops: CDR1 SNHLY, CDR2 FYNNEI. CDR3 coding DNA: TGTGCCAGCAGAGACAGCCCAGGGGCCGGAAACACCATATATTTT. Translating it yields CASRDSPGAGNTIYF.

J is TRBJ2-1 and V is TRBV29-1, with 12 nucleotides matching TRBD2. Germline V gene lookup returns CDR1 SQVTM and CDR2 ANQGSEA. Trimming at V came to 6 bases and at J to 4 bases, leaving 7 bases not matched to a gene. The CDR3 consists of 15 residues. Here the CDR3 DNA reads TGCAGCGTGGGGGGGACTAGCGGGCATTACAATGAGCAGTTCTTC. Its protein is CSVGGTSGHYNEQFF.

The chain links TRBV28 to TRBJ2-5; no reliable D call. In germline, CDR1 is MDHEN, CDR2 SYDVKM. V lost 3 bases, J lost 5 bases, and 10 bases lay in between. The CDR3 covers 13 residues. The CDR3 DNA reads as TGTGCCAGCAGTTTTGGGGTAGTGGAGACCCAGTACTTC. Residues: CASSFGVVETQYF.

This chain connects TRBV3-1 (or the pseudogene TRBV3-2) to TRBJ2-2; 8 bases agree with TRBD2. Germline trimming cut 4 bases from V and 6 bases from J; bases unmatched to any gene: 7. Germline-derived CDR1 and CDR2 are LGHDT and YNNKEL (reference sequence). The length of the CDR3 is 15 residues. Here the CDR3 reads CASSPGGGTPGELFF. The CDR3 bases are TGTGCCAGCAGCCCGGGAGGGGGAACTCCCGGGGAGCTGTTTTTT.

This chain links TRBV19 with TRBJ1-5; a weak D match, TRBD1 (5 bases). This CDR3 is built from 15 residues. Germline CDR1 and CDR2: LNHDA and SQIVND (reference sequence). The ends were cut back, 7 bases at V and 4 bases at J, with 17 bases in the middle. CDR3 coding DNA: TGTGCCAGTACCGAACTTGGGGGAGGGAATCAGCCCCAGCATTTT. It encodes CASTELGGGNQPQHF.

The genes are TRBV28 and TRBJ2-5; maybe TRBD2 (5 bases). CDR1 is MDHEN, CDR2 SYDVKM, per germline. CDR3 length: 15 residues. V dropped 4 bases and J dropped 2 bases, with 14 bases sitting between them. The CDR3 sequence is CASSSPGRGQETQYF. Here the CDR3 DNA reads TGTGCCAGCAGTTCACCGGGCCGAGGGCAAGAGACCCAGTACTTC. The whole variable domain, remainder taken from reference TRBV28 and TRBJ2-5, is DVKVTQSSRYLVKRTGEKVFLECVQDMDHENMFWYRQDPGLGLRLIYFSYDVKMKEKGDIPEGYSVSREKKERFSLILESASTNQTSMYLCASSSPGRGQETQYFGPGTRLLVL.

The V and J genes are TRBV6-6 and TRBJ2-3; D unclear. CDR3 length: 15 residues. Germline V gene sequence: CDR1 MNHNY, CDR2 SVGAGI (reference sequence). Trimming stripped 4 bases from V and 4 bases from J, with 15 bases between. The chain's CDR3 is CASSSVGSGADTQYF. In DNA form, the CDR3 reads TGTGCCAGCAGTTCTGTGGGGTCAGGCGCAGATACGCAGTATTTT.

The J gene is TRBJ2-3, the V gene TRBV6-4; possibly TRBD1 for D (6 bases). This CDR3 is 14 amino acids long. Germline CDR1 MRHNA, CDR2 SNTAGT. Trimming took 6 bases from V and 3 from J, leaving 13 bases between them. The CDR3 spells CASSLRGQTDTQYF. As DNA, the CDR3 is TGTGCCAGCAGCCTCCGGGGACAAACAGATACGCAGTATTTT.

This clone was seen more than once but under ten times. This chain links TRBV12-3 or TRBV12-4 with TRBJ1-6; a weak D match, TRBD1 (5 bases). The V gene lost 2 bases and the J gene lost 14 bases, with 13 bases spanning the gap. The CDR3 spans 13 residues. This chain's CDR3 is CASSLRTIGTLHF. The CDR3 DNA reads TGTGCCAGCAGTTTAAGGACAATCGGGACCCTCCACTTT.

The CDR3 DNA follows: TGCGCCAGCAGCCAAGATCTGACCGCGGGGACAGATTATTATGGCTACACCTTC. Residues: CASSQDLTAGTDYYGYTF. V and J are TRBV4-3 and TRBJ1-2; 7 nucleotides agree with TRBD1. Germline V CDR1 and CDR2: LGHNA, YSLEER. With 0 bases clipped from V and 5 bases from J, the junction kept 15 bases outside the gene matches. The CDR3 is 18 amino acids.

The V call is TRBV7-2, the J call TRBJ2-7; 8 nucleotides match TRBD2. CDR1 SGHTA and CDR2 FQGNSA come from the germline V gene. V gave up 3 bases and J gave up 1 base; unmatched junction bases: 5. This CDR3 is 15 amino acids long. The CDR3 DNA reads as TGTGCCAGCAGCTTTCGTACTAGCGGTTCCTACGAGCAGTACTTC. As protein: CASSFRTSGSYEQYF.

The gene calls are TRBV3-1 (or the pseudogene TRBV3-2) and TRBJ1-1; D is ambiguous. Trimming took off 1 base at V and 4 bases at J, with 16 bases between the two ends. Per germline, CDR1 LGHDT and CDR2 YNNKEL (reference sequence). The CDR3 sequence is 16 residues long. CDR3 bases: TGTGCCAGCAGCCAAGGAGTGATCGGGTCGAGCACTGAAGCTTTCTTT. Protein: CASSQGVIGSSTEAFF.

The chain combines TRBV6-5 with TRBJ1-1; 7 bases align to TRBD1. CDR3 size: 15 residues. Germline V CDR1 and CDR2: MNHEY, SVGAGI. V lost 4 bases and J lost 0; bases outside the gene matches: 5. The CDR3 nucleotides read TGTGCCAGCAGTTCACCGGGACAGTTGAACACTGAAGCTTTCTTT. Translation: CASSSPGQLNTEAFF.

The CDR3 sequence is CASSIDPNQETQYF. CDR3 bases: TGTGCCAGTAGTATAGATCCCAACCAAGAGACCCAGTACTTC. The rearrangement joins TRBV19 to TRBJ2-5, with no clear D. This CDR3 contains 14 residues. V was shortened by 0 bases and J by 0 bases, with 5 bases between the two germline ends. The germline V gene encodes CDR1 LNHDA and CDR2 SQIVND (reference sequence).

This chain connects TRBV15 to TRBJ2-1, with TRBD2 identical over 7 bases. Germline CDR1 is LNHNV and CDR2 is YYDKDF (reference sequence). V dropped 2 bases and J dropped 0; count of bases not matched to a gene: 7. CDR3 length: 17 residues. CDR3 sequence: CATSRSVGGSSYNEQFF. The CDR3 nucleotides are TGTGCCACCAGCAGATCAGTTGGCGGGAGCTCCTACAATGAGCAGTTCTTC.

The V call is TRBV5-1, the J call TRBJ1-2; 8 positions agree with TRBD1. The germline V gene encodes CDR1 SGHRS and CDR2 YFSETQ. This CDR3 spans 16 amino acids. Trimming at V came to 6 bases and at J to 4 bases, leaving 14 bases not matched to a gene. The CDR3 DNA follows: TGCGCCAGCACCAGCTTGCGACAGGGGTCGGTCTATGGCTACACCTTC. Translating gives CASTSLRQGSVYGYTF.

The chain recombines TRBV18 with TRBJ1-1; 8 positions agree with TRBD1. This CDR3 has 13 amino acids. The trim removed 6 bases at V and 3 bases at J, leaving 3 bases unmatched. Germline V gene data show CDR1 as KGHSH and CDR2 as LQKENI. This chain's CDR3 is CASSSGGDTEAFF. The CDR3 DNA reads as TGTGCCAGCTCCTCAGGGGGCGACACTGAAGCTTTCTTT.

This chain links TRBV27 with TRBJ2-7; a weak D match, TRBD2 (7 bases). The germline V gene encodes CDR1 MNHEY and CDR2 SMNVEV (reference sequence). The CDR3 totals 16 residues. The germline V and J ends were trimmed by 3 bases and 3 bases, with 18 bases remaining between them. The CDR3 sequence: CASSFVGGALNYEQYF. CDR3 bases: TGTGCCAGCAGTTTTGTGGGGGGGGCTTTAAACTACGAGCAGTACTTC.

The chain recombines TRBV5-1 with TRBJ1-5, with D perhaps matching TRBD1 (6 bases). CDR3 length equals 16 residues. Trimming stripped 4 bases from V and 1 base from J, with 15 bases between. Per germline, CDR1 SGHRS and CDR2 YFSETQ. CDR3 sequence (DNA): TGCGCCAGCAGCAACAACAGGGTTGCGAGCAATCAGCCCCAGCATTTT. Translating gives CASSNNRVASNQPQHF.

The V call is TRBV2, the J call TRBJ2-7; D not resolved. Trimming pared 6 bases from V and 3 bases from J, leaving 15 bases between. The CDR3 loop spans 14 amino acids. Germline CDR1 reads SNHLY; CDR2 reads FYNNEI. The CDR3 spells CASSQILVGYEQYF. CDR3 sequence (DNA): TGTGCCAGCAGCCAAATCCTCGTGGGCTACGAGCAGTACTTC.